This is a list of T cell receptor beta chains from one sample in a study of OX40 agonist ivuxolimab in advanced cancers. Clones were read by immunoSEQ multiplex PCR, and TCRdb kept only the in-frame ones, dropping some. The table shows 9,800 or so clones, with around 89% occurring only once. Sequencing used CD4+ or CD8+ T cells sorted from blood, obtained in a trial of the OX40 agonist ivuxolimab. These receptors were obtained from an adult with an advanced solid tumor such as melanoma, head and neck, liver or kidney cancer. Both conserved end residues are part of each CDR3. D genes are given only for firm matches. Clone size appears in some rows only: once, few, many, or a class for an expanded clone.

size | D | J | V | DNA | CDR3
. | TRBD1 | TRBJ1-2 | TRBV19 | TGTGCCAGTGACACAGGACAGGGGAAGGTCTATGGCTACACCTTC | CASDTGQGKVYGYTF
. | . | TRBJ2-7 | TRBV21-1 | TGTGCCAGCACCTTTGGGGACAGGGGTTACGAGCAGTACTTC | CASTFGDRGYEQYF
. | . | TRBJ2-2 | TRBV29-1 | TGCAGCGCATCGGGACCCGCGAACACCGGGGAGCTGTTTTTT | CSASGPANTGELFF
. | . | TRBJ2-5 | TRBV7-2 | TGTGCCAGCAGCTTAATCATAGAGACCCAGTACTTC | CASSLIIETQYF
. | . | TRBJ1-1 | TRBV28 | TGTGCCAGCCAGTCATACACTGAAGCTTTCTTT | CASQSYTEAFF
. | TRBD2 | TRBJ2-1 | TRBV5-1 | TGCGCCAGCAGCTTGGCTAGCGGGTCCCACAATGAGCAGTTCTTC | CASSLASGSHNEQFF
. | . | TRBJ2-7 | TRBV6-6 | TGTGCCAGCAGCACCCTCGATTCCTACGAGCAGTACTTC | CASSTLDSYEQYF
. | . | TRBJ2-7 | TRBV7-8 | TGTGCCAGCAGCCCCTTAACCGGGGGCAGACTGGACTACGAGCAGTACTTC | CASSPLTGGRLDYEQYF
. | . | TRBJ1-1 | TRBV7-3 | TGTGCCAGCAGCCTAACGGCAACCGCAGCCACTGAAGCTTTCTTT | CASSLTATAATEAFF
. | TRBD1 | TRBJ2-1 | TRBV5-1 | TGCGCCAGCGGCGCTGGGACAGGGGGCTACAATGAGCAGTTCTTC | CASGAGTGGYNEQFF
. | TRBD1 | TRBJ1-5 | TRBV19 | TGTGCCAGTACCTCTTCTAAGGGACAGGGGGCTCATCAGCCCCAGCATTTT | CASTSSKGQGAHQPQHF
. | TRBD1 | TRBJ2-2 | TRBV7-8 | TGTGCCAGCGGGGGGACAGGGAACACCGGGGAGCTGTTTTTT | CASGGTGNTGELFF
. | . | TRBJ2-5 | TRBV12-2 | TGTGCAAGTCGATTACAAGAGACCCAGTACTTC | CASRLQETQYF
. | TRBD2 | TRBJ2-1 | TRBV11-2 | TGTGCCAGCAGCTTAGATCTCGCGGGAGGGCTTTACAATGAGCAGTTCTTC | CASSLDLAGGLYNEQFF
. | . | TRBJ2-5 | TRBV11-2 | TGTGCCAGCAGCTTATCAACAGGGGGGGTGGGGACCCAGTACTTC | CASSLSTGGVGTQYF
. | . | TRBJ1-1 | TRBV28 | TGTGCCAGCAGTTCCCGGGTAGGATTCATGAACACTGAAGCTTTCTTT | CASSSRVGFMNTEAFF
. | TRBD2 | TRBJ2-1 | TRBV25-1 | TGTGCCAGCAGGGCTGGGCGGGAGGAGTTCTTC | CASRAGREEFF
. | . | TRBJ2-1 | TRBV5-1 | TGCGCCAGCAGTACAGGGGGAGGGTACAATGAGCAGTTCTTC | CASSTGGGYNEQFF
. | . | TRBJ1-2 | TRBV19 | TGTGCCAGTAGTAGCAACCGGGCCCAAGAAGGGTATGGCTACACCTTC | CASSSNRAQEGYGYTF
. | . | TRBJ1-1 | TRBV6-1 | TGTGCCAGCACTGAGCAATGGAACACTGAAGCTTTCTTT | CASTEQWNTEAFF
. | TRBD1 | TRBJ1-1 | TRBV5-1 | TGCGCCAGCAGCCCCGGGACAGGGGGGGAGAACACTGAAGCTTTCTTT | CASSPGTGGENTEAFF
. | . | TRBJ2-7 | TRBV23-1 | TGCGCCAGCAGTCAATCGGCAGGTCGTCCTTACGAGCAGTACTTC | CASSQSAGRPYEQYF
. | . | TRBJ2-3 | TRBV5-1 | TGCGCCAGCAGCCTCTCTGGAGGCCTCTCCACAGATACGCAGTATTTT | CASSLSGGLSTDTQYF
once | . | TRBJ2-7 | TRBV7-9 | TGTGCCAGCAGCTTAGAAGGATCGTCCTACGAGCAGTACTTC | CASSLEGSSYEQYF
. | . | TRBJ1-2 | TRBV28 | TGTGCCAGCAGTTACGGGGCACCTGGCTATGGCTACACCTTC | CASSYGAPGYGYTF
. | . | TRBJ1-1 | TRBV2 | TGTGCCAGCAGTCAGGGAGAGAACACTGAAGCTTTCTTT | CASSQGENTEAFF
. | . | TRBJ1-3 | TRBV10-3 | TGTGCCATCAGTTCCGGGCGGACAGCTGGAAACACCATATATTTT | CAISSGRTAGNTIYF
. | . | TRBJ2-7 | TRBV6-1 | TGTGCCAGCAGTGAAGCGTGGGCGACTAGAACCTACGAGCAGTACTTC | CASSEAWATRTYEQYF
. | . | TRBJ2-3 | TRBV6-1 | TGTGCCACCAAGTCAGGCACGCTCCTGGATACGCAGTATTTT | CATKSGTLLDTQYF
. | . | TRBJ2-3 | TRBV6-4 | TGTGCCAGCAGCAAAGAAGGGGGGGCAGATACGCAGTATTTT | CASSKEGGADTQYF
. | TRBD2 | TRBJ2-7 | TRBV13 | TGTGCCAGCAGCCCCCACCGGACTAGACCCGAGCAGTACTTC | CASSPHRTRPEQYF
. | . | TRBJ1-5 | TRBV4-1 | TGCGCCAGCAGCAACGGGGGTGGATCGGGGGCGCTGGGCAATCAGCCCCAGCATTTT | CASSNGGGSGALGNQPQHF
. | TRBD2 | TRBJ2-3 | TRBV6-5 | TGTGCCAGCAGTTACTCGGGGGGGGATACGCAGTATTTT | CASSYSGGDTQYF
. | . | TRBJ1-6 | TRBV30 | TGTGCCTGGAGTGTACGGAGCTCCTATAATTCACCCCTCCACTTT | CAWSVRSSYNSPLHF
. | . | TRBJ1-1 | TRBV6-1 | TGTGCCAGCAGCGGGGCCACCACTGCGAACACTGAAGCTTTCTTT | CASSGATTANTEAFF
. | . | TRBJ2-7 | TRBV10-3 | TGTGCCATCAGTGAGTCGGGGAGGGGGTTGGGGAGCTACGAGCAGTACTTC | CAISESGRGLGSYEQYF
. | . | TRBJ1-5 | TRBV29-1 | TGCAGCGTTGGTCAGAATAGCAATCAGCCCCAGCATTTT | CSVGQNSNQPQHF
. | TRBD2 | TRBJ2-5 | TRBV27 | TGTGCCAGCAGTCCGTGGCTAGCGGGAGCAGGGGAGCAGTACTTC | CASSPWLAGAGEQYF
. | . | TRBJ2-2 | TRBV15 | TGTGCCACCAGCAGAGTAATTGAGGGGGGGCGGCGGACCGGGGAGCTGTTTTTT | CATSRVIEGGRRTGELFF
. | . | TRBJ2-7 | TRBV21-1 | TGTGCCAGCAGCATTGGACTAGCGGGAGGGAAGGAGACCTACGAGCAGTACTTC | CASSIGLAGGKETYEQYF
. | . | TRBJ2-7 | TRBV7-6 | TGTGCCAGCAGCCCCGGACAGCTTCGCGAGCAGTACTTC | CASSPGQLREQYF
. | . | TRBJ2-7 | TRBV6-1 | TGTGCCAGCACCAAGACAGGCTCCTACGAGCAGTACTTC | CASTKTGSYEQYF
. | . | TRBJ2-5 | TRBV5-1 | TGCGCCAGCAGCTTGGCAAATGGACAGCAAGAGACCCAGTACTTC | CASSLANGQQETQYF
. | . | TRBJ1-2 | TRBV5-1 | TGCGCCAGCAGCTTGGGAGGAGGGGGTGCCTATGGCTACACCTTC | CASSLGGGGAYGYTF
. | . | TRBJ2-5 | TRBV19 | TGTGCCAGTAGTATAGGGGGACGGCCATTCCAAGAGACCCAGTACTTC | CASSIGGRPFQETQYF
once | . | TRBJ2-7 | TRBV10-1 | TGCGCCAGCAGTGGAGGGCAGGCGGGCAGCTCCTACGAGCAGTACTTC | CASSGGQAGSSYEQYF
. | TRBD2 | TRBJ2-1 | TRBV7-3 | TGTGCCAGCAGCTTAAGAGCCCAAACTAGCGGGGTGAAAAATGAGCAGTTCTTC | CASSLRAQTSGVKNEQFF
. | . | TRBJ2-7 | TRBV2 | TGTGCCAGCAGTGTTCAGGGGACGGACGAGCAGTACTTC | CASSVQGTDEQYF
. | . | TRBJ2-5 | TRBV10-1 | TGCGCCAGCAGTGATGGCCGTTACCAAGAGACCCAGTACTTC | CASSDGRYQETQYF
. | . | TRBJ1-2 | TRBV6-6 | TGTGCCAGCAGTTACTCGAGAACTGGAGTCAACTATGGCTACACCTTC | CASSYSRTGVNYGYTF
. | TRBD2 | TRBJ2-3 | TRBV29-1 | TGCAGCCACGGGGGGGGGATCGGAGATACGCAGTATTTT | CSHGGGIGDTQYF
. | . | TRBJ2-2 | TRBV5-1 | TGCGCCAGCAGCACACGGGAGAACACCGGGGAGCTGTTTTTT | CASSTRENTGELFF
. | TRBD2 | TRBJ2-5 | TRBV14 | TGTGCCAGCAGCCAAGACTGGCAGCGGGAGCCCCAGTACTTC | CASSQDWQREPQYF
once | . | TRBJ1-2 | TRBV4-1 | TGCGCCAGCAGCCAAGATTGGGGTAGCGATGGCTACACCTTC | CASSQDWGSDGYTF
. | . | TRBJ2-5 | TRBV7-9 | TGTGCCAGCAGCGGTCCACCGATGGAGGAGACCCAGTACTTC | CASSGPPMEETQYF